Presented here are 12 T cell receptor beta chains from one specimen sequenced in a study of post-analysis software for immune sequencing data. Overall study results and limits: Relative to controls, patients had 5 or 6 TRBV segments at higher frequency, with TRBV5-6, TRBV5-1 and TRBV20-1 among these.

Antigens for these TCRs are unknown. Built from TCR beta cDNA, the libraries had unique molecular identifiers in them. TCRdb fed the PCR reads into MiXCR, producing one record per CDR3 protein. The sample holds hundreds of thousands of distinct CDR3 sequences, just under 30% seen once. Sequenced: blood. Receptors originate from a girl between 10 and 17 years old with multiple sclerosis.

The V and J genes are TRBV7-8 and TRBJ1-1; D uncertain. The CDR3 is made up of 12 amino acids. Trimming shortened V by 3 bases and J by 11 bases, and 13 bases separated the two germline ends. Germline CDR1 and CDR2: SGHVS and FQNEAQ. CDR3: CASSFSSTEAFF. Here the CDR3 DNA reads TGTGCCAGCAGCTTTTCCTCTACGGAGGCTTTCTTT.

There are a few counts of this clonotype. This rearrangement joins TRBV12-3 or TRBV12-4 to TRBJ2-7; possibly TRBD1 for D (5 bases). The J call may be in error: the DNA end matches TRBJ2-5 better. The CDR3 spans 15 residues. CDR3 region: CASSPAGKGKETQYF. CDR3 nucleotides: TGTGCCAGCAGTCCCGCAGGGAAAGGGAAAGAGACCCAGTACTTC.

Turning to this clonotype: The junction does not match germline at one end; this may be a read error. The CDR3 sequence is CASSGTSGVPSYNGQFF. Here the CDR3 DNA reads TGTGCCAGCAGTGGGACTAGCGGGGTCCCTTCCTACAATGGGCAGTTCTTC. The chain recombines TRBV6-1 with TRBJ2-1, with 12 bases fitting TRBD2. The CDR3 spans 17 residues. Germline V CDR1 and CDR2: MNHNS, SASEGT.

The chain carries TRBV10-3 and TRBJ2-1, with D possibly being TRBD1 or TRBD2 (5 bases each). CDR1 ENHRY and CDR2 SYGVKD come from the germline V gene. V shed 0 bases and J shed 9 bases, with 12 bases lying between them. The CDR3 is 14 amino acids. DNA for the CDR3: TGTGCCATCAGTGAGTCGGGGGATGGCGGTGAGCAGTTCTTC. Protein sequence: CAISESGDGGEQFF.

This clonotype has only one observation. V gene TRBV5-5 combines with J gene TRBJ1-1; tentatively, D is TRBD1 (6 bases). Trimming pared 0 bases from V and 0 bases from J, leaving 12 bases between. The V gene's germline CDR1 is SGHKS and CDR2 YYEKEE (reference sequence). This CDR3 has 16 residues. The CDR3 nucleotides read TGTGCCAGCAGCTTGGACCCCAGGGGTTTGAACACTGAAGCTTTCTTT. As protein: CASSLDPRGLNTEAFF.

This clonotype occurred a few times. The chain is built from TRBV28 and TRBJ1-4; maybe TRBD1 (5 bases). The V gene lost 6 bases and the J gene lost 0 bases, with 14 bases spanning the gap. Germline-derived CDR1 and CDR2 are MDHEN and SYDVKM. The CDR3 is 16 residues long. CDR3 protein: CASRRLDTPTNEKLFF. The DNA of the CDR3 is TGTGCCAGCAGGAGATTGGACACCCCAACTAATGAAAAACTGTTTTTT.

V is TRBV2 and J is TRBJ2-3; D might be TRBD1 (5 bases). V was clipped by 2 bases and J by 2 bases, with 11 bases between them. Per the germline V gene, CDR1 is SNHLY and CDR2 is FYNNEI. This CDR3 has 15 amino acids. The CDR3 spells CASSEFQGSTDTQYF. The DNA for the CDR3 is TGTGCCAGCAGTGAATTCCAGGGCTCCACAGATACGCAGTATTTT.

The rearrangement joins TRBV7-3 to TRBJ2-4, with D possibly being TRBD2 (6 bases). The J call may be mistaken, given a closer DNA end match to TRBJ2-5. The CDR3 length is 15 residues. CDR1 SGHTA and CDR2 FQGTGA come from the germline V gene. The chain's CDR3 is CASSHQGGEGETQYF. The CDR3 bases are TGTGCCAGCAGCCACCAAGGCGGGGAAGGGGAGACCCAGTACTTC.

Here the CDR3 reads CASSVTGTVNYGYTF. DNA for the CDR3: TGTGCCAGCAGCGTAACCGGGACAGTTAACTATGGCTACACCTTC. This chain connects TRBV5-5 to TRBJ1-2, with TRBD1 matching 7 bases. The CDR3 length is 15 residues. The germline gives CDR1 SGHKS, CDR2 YYEKEE (reference sequence). Unmatched junction bases numbered 7, after V lost 4 bases and J lost 1 base.

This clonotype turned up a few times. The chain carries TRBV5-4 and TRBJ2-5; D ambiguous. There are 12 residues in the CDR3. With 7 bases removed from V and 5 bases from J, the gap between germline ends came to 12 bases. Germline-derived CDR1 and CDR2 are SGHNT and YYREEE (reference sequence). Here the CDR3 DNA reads TGTGCCAGCGGGAACGACGGGGAGACCCAGTACTTC. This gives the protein CASGNDGETQYF. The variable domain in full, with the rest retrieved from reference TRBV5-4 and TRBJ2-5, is ETGVTQSPTHLIKTRGQQVTLRCSSQSGHNTVSWYQQALGQGPQFIFQYYREEENGRGNFPPRFSGLQFPNYSSELNVNALELDDSALYLCASGNDGETQYFGPGTRLLVL.

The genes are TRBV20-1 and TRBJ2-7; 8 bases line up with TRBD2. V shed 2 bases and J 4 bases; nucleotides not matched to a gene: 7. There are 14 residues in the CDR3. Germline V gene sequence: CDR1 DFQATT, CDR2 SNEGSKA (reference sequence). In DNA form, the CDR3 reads TGCAGTGCTAGAATCCGGGGGGGCGGGTACGAGCAGTACGTC. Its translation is CSARIRGGGYEQYV.

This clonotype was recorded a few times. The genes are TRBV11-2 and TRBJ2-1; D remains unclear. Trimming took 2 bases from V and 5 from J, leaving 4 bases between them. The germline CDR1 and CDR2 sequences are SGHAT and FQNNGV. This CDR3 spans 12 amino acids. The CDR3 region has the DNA TGTGCCAGCAGCTTAACCCACAATGAGCAGTTCTTC. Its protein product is CASSLTHNEQFF.